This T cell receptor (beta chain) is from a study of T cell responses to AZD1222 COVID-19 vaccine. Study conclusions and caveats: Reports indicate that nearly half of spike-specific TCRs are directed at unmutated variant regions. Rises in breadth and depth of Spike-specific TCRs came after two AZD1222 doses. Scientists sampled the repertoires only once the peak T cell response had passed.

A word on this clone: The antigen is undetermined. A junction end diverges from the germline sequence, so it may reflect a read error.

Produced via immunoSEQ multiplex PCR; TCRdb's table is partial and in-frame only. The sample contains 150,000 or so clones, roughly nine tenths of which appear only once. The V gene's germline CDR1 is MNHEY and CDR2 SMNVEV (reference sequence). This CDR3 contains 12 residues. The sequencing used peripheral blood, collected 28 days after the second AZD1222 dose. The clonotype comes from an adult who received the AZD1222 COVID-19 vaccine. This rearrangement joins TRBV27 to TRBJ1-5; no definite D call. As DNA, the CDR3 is TGTGCCCGCAGACGGCCCAATCAGCCCCAGCATTTT. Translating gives CARRRPNQPQHF.